The rows below give T cell receptor beta chains drawn from one sample of a study of blood T cell repertoires in COVID-19. Data came from immunoSEQ multiplex PCR; TCRdb stores just in-frame clones and leaves some out. The sample lists around 36,000 clones, roughly 90% occurring once. Specimen: peripheral blood. The receptors were sampled from a human donor in a cohort sampled during active COVID-19. Both conserved end residues are part of each CDR3. D genes are given only for firm matches. Rows may omit the clone size; those that give it use once, few, many or a size class.

cdr3_nt	cdr3_aa	d_call	clone_size	v_call	j_call
TGCGCCAGCAGCTGGTCTGGGGGGAATCAGCCCCAGCATTTT	CASSWSGGNQPQHF	.	.	TRBV5-1	TRBJ1-5
TGCGCCCGCAGCCAGGGGGGGGGTCGGGTGAATGGCTACACCTTC	CARSQGGGRVNGYTF	TRBD1	.	TRBV4-1	TRBJ1-2
TGCGCCAGCAGCCAAGGGGGGACTAGCGGGAGGGCCGGTGAGCAGTTCTTC	CASSQGGTSGRAGEQFF	TRBD2	.	TRBV4-1	TRBJ2-1
TGTGCCAGCAGCTCGACTAGGGGCGGGGAGCTGTTTTTT	CASSSTRGGELFF	.	.	TRBV7-2	TRBJ2-2
TGTGCCTGGTTCGCCGGAGGGGCTAGCGGGAGGAGGAGCACCGGGGAGCTGTTTTTT	CAWFAGGASGRRSTGELFF	TRBD2	few	TRBV30	TRBJ2-2
TGTGCCAGCAGCCAAGATCCCCCCACAGACTATAATTCACCCCTCCACTTT	CASSQDPPTDYNSPLHF	.	few	TRBV3-1/TRBV3-2	TRBJ1-6
TGTGCCAGCACCCCCGCGGGGGGGCAGCCCCAGCATTTT	CASTPAGGQPQHF	.	.	TRBV12-3/TRBV12-4	TRBJ1-5
TGCGCCAGCAGCTTTACTACAGGGGGGGAAGAGACCCAGTACTTC	CASSFTTGGEETQYF	.	.	TRBV5-1	TRBJ2-5
TGTGCCAGCAGCGCCGGGACTACCACGTACGAGCAGTACTTC	CASSAGTTTYEQYF	TRBD2	once	TRBV6-5	TRBJ2-7
TGTGCCAGCAGTTACTTAGGCAGGGGCTCCTACAATGAGCAGTTCTTC	CASSYLGRGSYNEQFF	.	.	TRBV6-5	TRBJ2-1
TGTGCCAGCAGTACGGGGGTCAGTTCACCCCTCCACTTT	CASSTGVSSPLHF	.	.	TRBV6-6	TRBJ1-6
TGTGCCAGCAGTTTACGGGGGTCCCACGAGCAGTACTTC	CASSLRGSHEQYF	.	.	TRBV27	TRBJ2-7
TGTGCTAGTGGCTCGACAGGGAAGTTAGGCAATCAGCCCCAGCATTTT	CASGSTGKLGNQPQHF	TRBD1	.	TRBV12-5	TRBJ1-5
TGTGCCAGCAGCGCACCATCTAAGGGAGGAATTACTGAAGCTTTCTTT	CASSAPSKGGITEAFF	.	.	TRBV9	TRBJ1-1
TGCAGTGGTACAGGGTCAACTCTGGGCACAGATACGCAGTATTTT	CSGTGSTLGTDTQYF	.	few	TRBV29-1	TRBJ2-3
TGTGCCAGCAGCCCCGGCCTGGGACAGGGGGACTACGAGCAGTACTTC	CASSPGLGQGDYEQYF	TRBD1	.	TRBV3-1/TRBV3-2	TRBJ2-7
TGTGCCAGCAGCCTCATGACAGGGGGGCTTTCCTACGAGCAGTACTTC	CASSLMTGGLSYEQYF	TRBD1	.	TRBV14	TRBJ2-7
TGTGCCAGCTCACCAGCGGCCTCTGGAAACACCATATATTTT	CASSPAASGNTIYF	.	.	TRBV18	TRBJ1-3
TGTGCCAGCAGTTTAAGGCGGGGGACAACCTACAATGAGCAGTTCTTC	CASSLRRGTTYNEQFF	.	.	TRBV28	TRBJ2-1
TGTGCCAGCAGTGACTTTGACATACACTCTGGAAACACCATATATTTT	CASSDFDIHSGNTIYF	.	.	TRBV6-4	TRBJ1-3
TGTGCCAGCATGGGGGACATCACAAACTATGGCTACACCTTC	CASMGDITNYGYTF	.	.	TRBV6-6	TRBJ1-2
TGTGCCAGCTCACCTCCGGCGGGTCTCTCCTACGAGCAGTACTTC	CASSPPAGLSYEQYF	.	.	TRBV18	TRBJ2-7
TGTGCCAGCAGCTTGGACAGGGCACTATCCTACGAGCAGTACTTC	CASSLDRALSYEQYF	.	.	TRBV5-5	TRBJ2-7
TGTGCCAGTAGATGGGCCAACACCATATATTTT	CASRWANTIYF	.	.	TRBV19	TRBJ1-3
TGTGCCACCAGTGATCAAACTAGGCCGACGCAGTATTTT	CATSDQTRPTQYF	.	.	TRBV24-1	TRBJ2-3
TGTGCCAGCAGCAATCCAGGGTATGGCTACACCTTC	CASSNPGYGYTF	.	few	TRBV21-1	TRBJ1-2
TGCGCCAGCAGCCAAGATCGGCGGGGGTTGTACTTC	CASSQDRRGLYF	TRBD2	.	TRBV4-1	TRBJ2-7
TGTGCCAGTAGTATAGACAGGGGCTATGGCTACACCTTC	CASSIDRGYGYTF	.	.	TRBV19	TRBJ1-2
TGTGCCAGCAGTTCCCGGACAGGGGGCCGTCTAAGTACTGAAGCTTTCTTT	CASSSRTGGRLSTEAFF	TRBD1	.	TRBV27	TRBJ1-1
TGTGCCAGCAGCTTGGGCCTCCTACAGGGCCTGAACACTGAAGCTTTCTTT	CASSLGLLQGLNTEAFF	.	.	TRBV5-5	TRBJ1-1
TGTGCCATCAGCGTCAGGGTAGACGAGCAGTACTTC	CAISVRVDEQYF	.	.	TRBV10-3	TRBJ2-7
TGTGCCAGCAGCTTAGTACTAGCGGGTTATTCACAAGAGACCCAGTACTTC	CASSLVLAGYSQETQYF	TRBD2	.	TRBV11-2	TRBJ2-5
TGTGCCAGCAGCTTAGGAGCAATGACTTTCTTT	CASSLGAMTFF	.	.	TRBV7-2	TRBJ1-1
TGTGCCAGCAGTTACCCGGGGGGGAGGGCCGGTGAGCAGTTCTTC	CASSYPGGRAGEQFF	TRBD2	.	TRBV6-6	TRBJ2-1
TGCGCCAGCAGCTTGTGGACAGAAGCCAACGAGCAGTACTTC	CASSLWTEANEQYF	.	.	TRBV5-1	TRBJ2-7
TGTGCCAGCAGCCGAGCGTCTCGGGAGCAGTACTTC	CASSRASREQYF	.	.	TRBV7-9	TRBJ2-7
TGTGCCAGTAGTTACGCCGGGACAGCCATGAACACTGAAGCTTTCTTT	CASSYAGTAMNTEAFF	TRBD1	once	TRBV19	TRBJ1-1
TGTGCCAGCAGTTTTGGACAGGGGGCGCTTCGCGGCTACACCTTC	CASSFGQGALRGYTF	TRBD1	.	TRBV6-5	TRBJ1-2
TGTGCCACCTCCCTAGCGGGGGGTAATGAGCAGTTCTTC	CATSLAGGNEQFF	TRBD2	.	TRBV24-1	TRBJ2-1
TGTGCCAGCAGCGGGGGGGGACAGGGTTCCTACGAGCAGTACTTC	CASSGGGQGSYEQYF	.	.	TRBV27	TRBJ2-7
TGTGCCAGCAGCGTACAGGGTTCAACGAATTCACCCCTCCACTTT	CASSVQGSTNSPLHF	.	.	TRBV9	TRBJ1-6
TGTGCCAGCAGTGACGGGGGCCTCTACAATGAGCAGTTCTTC	CASSDGGLYNEQFF	.	once	TRBV6-4	TRBJ2-1
TGCAGCGTTGACGGCCCGGGGGGGGGCACCGGGGAGCTGTTTTTT	CSVDGPGGGTGELFF	TRBD2	.	TRBV29-1	TRBJ2-2
TGTGCCAGCAGTACCTTACTAGCGGAGCCTTCCACCGGGGAGCTGTTTTTT	CASSTLLAEPSTGELFF	TRBD2	few	TRBV27	TRBJ2-2
TGTGCCAGCAGCCCGGGACAGGCAGATACGCAGTATTTT	CASSPGQADTQYF	TRBD1	.	TRBV7-2	TRBJ2-3